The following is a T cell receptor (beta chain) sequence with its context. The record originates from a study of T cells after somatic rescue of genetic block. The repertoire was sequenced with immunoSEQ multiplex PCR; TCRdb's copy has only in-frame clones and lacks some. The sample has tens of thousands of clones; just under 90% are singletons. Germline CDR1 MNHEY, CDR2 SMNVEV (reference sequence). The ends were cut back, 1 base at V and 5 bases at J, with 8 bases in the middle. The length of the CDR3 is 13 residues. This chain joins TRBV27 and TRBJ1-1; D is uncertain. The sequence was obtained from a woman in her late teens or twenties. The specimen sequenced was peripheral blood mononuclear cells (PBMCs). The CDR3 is CASSLYRGTEAFF. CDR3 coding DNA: TGTGCCAGCAGTTTATACCGAGGAACTGAAGCTTTCTTT.